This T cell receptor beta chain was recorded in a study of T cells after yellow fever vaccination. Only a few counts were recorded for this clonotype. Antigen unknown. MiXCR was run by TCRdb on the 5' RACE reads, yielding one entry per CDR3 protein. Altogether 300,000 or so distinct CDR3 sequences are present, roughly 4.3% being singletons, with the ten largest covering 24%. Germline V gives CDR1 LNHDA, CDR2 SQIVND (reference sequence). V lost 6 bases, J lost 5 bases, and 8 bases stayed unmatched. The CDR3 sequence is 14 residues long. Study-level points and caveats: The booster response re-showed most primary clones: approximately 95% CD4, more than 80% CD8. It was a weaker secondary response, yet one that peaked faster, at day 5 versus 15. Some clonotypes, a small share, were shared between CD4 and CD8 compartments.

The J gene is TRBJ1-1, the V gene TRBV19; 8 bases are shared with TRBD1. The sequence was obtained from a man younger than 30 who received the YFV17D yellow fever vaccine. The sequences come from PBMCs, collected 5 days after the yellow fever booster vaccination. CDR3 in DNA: TGTGCCAGTAGGCCAGACAGGGGTTGGACTGAAGCTTTCTTT. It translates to CASRPDRGWTEAFF.